This T cell receptor (beta chain) is drawn from a study of T cell clones after liver transplantation. In the study overall: Until 12-24 months post-transplant, subjects got standard immunosuppression and no induction.

TCRdb's table, derived via immunoSEQ multiplex PCR, lists solely in-frame clones and lacks some. The table records about 120,000 clones, 90% of them present only once. Points on this clone: What it recognizes is unknown.

Germline CDR1 SGHRS, CDR2 YFSETQ. The CDR3 runs to 14 residues. The V end was cut by 4 bases, the J end by 6 bases, with 14 bases between. Overall study findings and caveats: In two subjects, few donor cells limited the measurable donor-reactive repertoire.

The sample consisted of CD4+ T cells from blood, taken 12 months after liver transplant. This receptor was taken from a human patient who received a liver transplant. Some T cells may be supplied by the graft donor. The chain uses TRBV5-1 and TRBJ2-1; D is tentatively TRBD1 or TRBD2 (5 bases each). In DNA form, the CDR3 reads TGCGCCAGCAGCCCCCGGGACCGGTCCAATGAGCAGTTCTTC. Protein: CASSPRDRSNEQFF.